Below, 25 T cell receptor beta chains from the same sample are listed, as sequenced in a study of tumor and adjacent non-tumor tissue in lung cancer. A modified ARM-PCR protocol with three rounds of nested PCR amplified TCRbeta. Each CDR3 protein gets one entry after TCRdb re-called the multiplex PCR reads with MiXCR. The data contain some 51,000 distinct CDR3 sequences, around 60% of them singletons. The template was RNA from unsorted bulk tissue. This non-tumor lung sample came from over 3 cm beyond the tumor edge. The sequencing sample was made of distant non-tumor lung tissue. These receptors were collected from a woman in her seventies with non-small cell lung cancer.

This clonotype has only a few counts. The V call is TRBV6-4, the J call TRBJ2-2; D possibly uses TRBD1 or TRBD2 (6 bases each). Germline CDR1 and CDR2: MRHNA and SNTAGT. CDR3 length: 19 amino acids. The V end was cut by 2 bases, the J end by 2 bases, with 21 bases between. This CDR3 is CASSDGGDKGPINTGELFF. DNA of the CDR3: TGTGCCAGCAGTGACGGAGGGGACAAGGGGCCCATTAACACCGGGGAGCTGTTTTTT.

To note about this clonotype: This sequence may be a read error, since a much larger clone differs from it by one base. Since no conserved phenylalanine or tryptophan closes the CDR3, a read error is the likely cause. The chain combines TRBV5-4 with TRBJ1-1, with D possibly being TRBD1 (5 bases). The CDR3 covers 14 residues. Deletions cut 0 bases from V and 1 base from J, with 7 bases between. Germline V lookup: CDR1 SGHNT, CDR2 YYREEE (reference sequence). The CDR3 loop reads CASSLAGKNTEAFL. CDR3 in DNA: TGTGCCAGCAGCTTGGCAGGGAAGAACACTGAAGCTTTCTTA.

For this clonotype: The junction shows a germline mismatch at one end, possibly a read error. This rearrangement joins TRBV28 to TRBJ2-6; TRBD2 might be the D (5 bases). This CDR3 region has 15 residues. Germline V gene sequence: CDR1 MDHEN, CDR2 SYDVKM. The DNA for the CDR3 is TGTGTCAGCAGTTTAACGGGGAACTGGGCCAACGTCCTGACTTTC. Encoded protein: CVSSLTGNWANVLTF. The whole variable domain, remainder taken from reference TRBV28 and TRBJ2-6, is DVKVTQSSRYLVKRTGEKVFLECVQDMDHENMFWYRQDPGLGLRLIYFSYDVKMKEKGDIPEGYSVSREKKERFSLILESASTNQTSMYLCVSSLTGNWANVLTFGAGSRLTVL.

The table lists this clonotype with many counts. This chain uses TRBV20-1 with TRBJ2-3; 9 positions agree with TRBD2. V shed 2 bases and J 0 bases; nucleotides not matched to a gene: 15. CDR1 is DFQATT, CDR2 SNEGSKA, per germline (reference sequence). This CDR3 region has 19 residues. The CDR3 loop is CSARSYLAGLTLSTDTQYF. The CDR3 region has the DNA TGCAGTGCTAGATCTTACCTAGCGGGACTAACACTCAGCACAGATACGCAGTATTTT.

A remark on this clonotype: A read error may be the cause here, since a much bigger clone is one base away. The rearrangement joins TRBV20-1 to TRBJ2-1, with unresolved D. Germline assignment: CDR1 DFQATT and CDR2 SNEGSKA (reference sequence). This CDR3 region has 12 residues. As DNA, the CDR3 is TGCAATGCTTCCCTAGCCTACAATGAGCAGTTCTTC. This translates into CNASLAYNEQFF.

About this clonotype: A junction boundary mismatches the germline segment, possibly from a read error. The chain recombines TRBV11-1 with TRBJ2-7; perhaps TRBD2 as D (6 bases). The germline V gene has CDR1 SGHAT and CDR2 FQDESV (reference sequence). CDR3 size: 14 residues. The CDR3 bases are TGTGCCAGCAGCTTAGGAGCGGGTCGGTACGAACAGTACTTC. Its protein product is CASSLGAGRYEQYF.

Points on this clonotype: The final CDR3 position lacks the conserved phenylalanine or tryptophan, pointing to a likely read error. This sequence joins TRBV11-1 and TRBJ1-4, with D unresolved. Trimming left V 7 bases short and J 4 bases short, with 10 bases between. The CDR3 spans 13 residues. The germline V gene encodes CDR1 SGHAT and CDR2 FQDESV (reference sequence). In nucleotides, the CDR3 is TGTGCCAGCACCGGGATGGATAATGAAAAACTGTTTTAT. Protein sequence: CASTGMDNEKLFY.

The CDR3: CASSPRGGRVKAFF. The CDR3 DNA reads as TGTGCCAGTAGCCCCAGAGGGGGCAGGGTTAAAGCTTTCTTT. The V and J genes are TRBV6-2 or TRBV6-3 and TRBJ1-1, with 7 bases aligning to TRBD1. With V trimmed by 9 bases and J by 9 bases, 16 bases remained unmatched. The CDR3 length is 14 residues. In germline, CDR1 is MNHEY, CDR2 SVGEGT.

This clonotype was recorded many times. This chain uses TRBV6-5 with TRBJ2-1; D possibly uses TRBD1 or TRBD2 (5 bases each). Germline CDR1 and CDR2: MNHEY and SVGAGI. This CDR3 has 15 residues. Trimming removed 10 bases at V and 0 bases at J, with 16 bases between. The CDR3 reads CATLGEKGSYNEQFF. CDR3 nucleotide sequence: TGTGCCACCTTGGGGGAAAAGGGCTCCTACAATGAGCAGTTCTTC.

This clonotype came up many times. The CDR3 sequence is CASSLQGSHYGYTF. CDR3 bases: TGTGCCAGCAGCCTACAGGGGTCCCACTATGGCTACACCTTC. The chain recombines TRBV28 with TRBJ1-2; the match to TRBD1 covers 7 bases. The CDR3 length is 14 residues. After removal of 6 bases from V and 3 bases from J, the junction contained 7 bases not matched to a gene. Germline V gene lookup returns CDR1 MDHEN and CDR2 SYDVKM.

The chain is built from TRBV29-1 and TRBJ2-3, with 7 positions matching TRBD1. The germline gives CDR1 SQVTM, CDR2 ANQGSEA. With 4 bases clipped from V and 3 bases from J, the junction kept 7 bases outside the gene matches. The CDR3 runs 14 residues. CDR3 coding DNA: TGCAGCGTTGCTCGTGAGACAGGGACAGATACGCAGTATTTT. It specifies CSVARETGTDTQYF.

The V call is TRBV29-1, the J call TRBJ1-2; perhaps TRBD1 as D (6 bases). Per the germline V gene, CDR1 is SQVTM and CDR2 is ANQGSEA. This CDR3 spans 12 amino acids. The CDR3, as DNA: TGCAGTGCTGAGGACAGCCCCTATGGCTACACCTTC. Translating it yields CSAEDSPYGYTF.

This clonotype was seen at least ten times. This rearrangement joins TRBV30 to TRBJ2-7; possible D gene TRBD2, 5 bases. The germline V gene has CDR1 GTSNPN and CDR2 SVGIG (reference sequence). The CDR3 contains 14 residues. Trimming shortened V by 3 bases and J by 6 bases, and 18 bases separated the two germline ends. CDR3 sequence reads: CAWSVSGISPEQYF. The CDR3 DNA sequence: TGTGCCTGGAGCGTCTCGGGGATCTCCCCCGAGCAGTACTTC.

Worth noting for this clonotype: At one end, the junction sequence differs from germline, possibly due to a read error. The rearrangement uses TRBV12-3 or TRBV12-4 and TRBJ2-1, with 7 bases fitting TRBD1. The CDR3 extends over 13 amino acids. The CDR3 coding sequence is TGTGCCAACAGTTTACAGGGGTCATATGATCAGTTCTTC. It translates to CANSLQGSYDQFF.

This clonotype appeared once. The junction shows a germline mismatch at one end, possibly a read error. The rearrangement joins TRBV29-1 to TRBJ2-7; 7 bases map to TRBD2. The CDR3 contains 18 residues. Germline loops: CDR1 SQVTM, CDR2 ANQGSEA. This CDR3 is CSVKDPPLGGGRPNEQYF. CDR3 nucleotides: TGCAGCGTTAAAGACCCCCCGCTGGGGGGGGGAAGACCCAACGAGCAGTACTTC.

The chain employs TRBV4-1 and TRBJ2-1; 12 bases fit TRBD2. The CDR3 runs 17 residues. From germline, CDR1 is MGHRA and CDR2 YSYEKL. CDR3 in amino acids: CANSQEGLAGGYNEQFF. CDR3 DNA sequence: TGCGCAAACAGCCAAGAAGGGCTAGCGGGAGGGTACAATGAGCAGTTCTTC.

The V gene is TRBV29-1, the J gene TRBJ2-7, with 7 bases fitting TRBD2. CDR1 is SQVTM and CDR2 is ANQGSEA in the germline V gene. The CDR3 extends over 12 amino acids. J was trimmed by 5 bases and V by 8 bases; bases with no gene match: 9. This CDR3 reads CSFGRLADEQYF. The CDR3 DNA reads as TGCAGCTTCGGACGGCTAGCGGACGAGCAGTACTTC.

As regards this clonotype: Being one base from a much bigger clone, this may be a read error. The V and J genes are TRBV7-8 and TRBJ2-1, with 10 bases matching TRBD2. The CDR3 spans 17 residues. With 5 bases clipped from V and 2 bases from J, the junction kept 9 bases outside the gene matches. Germline loops: CDR1 SGHVS, CDR2 FQNEAQ. The CDR3 loop reads CASSARLAGSPYNEQFF. DNA of the CDR3: TGTGCCAGCAGCGCGCGACTAGCGGGTAGTCCCTACAATGAGCAGTTCTTC.

The chain links TRBV6-1 to TRBJ2-2; possibly TRBD1 for D (6 bases). CDR3 length equals 16 residues. Trimming shortened V by 10 bases and J by 6 bases, and 24 bases separated the two germline ends. Germline V CDR1 and CDR2: MNHNS, SASEGT. The CDR3 reads CANTEDLRAGAGELFF. CDR3 nucleotides: TGTGCCAACACTGAAGACTTGAGGGCAGGGGCCGGGGAGCTGTTTTTT.

A note on this clonotype: This could be a read error, since a much larger clone is one nucleotide away. This chain connects TRBV7-9 to TRBJ1-4; the D is unclear. The V gene's germline CDR1 is SEHNR and CDR2 FQNEAQ (reference sequence). There are 16 residues in the CDR3. V gave up 3 bases and J gave up 4 bases, with 15 bases separating them. The CDR3 DNA follows: TGTGCCAGCAGCTTGGGAAACGGACGGGTTAATGAAAAACTGTTTTTT. It is translated as CASSLGNGRVNEKLFF. Based on the CDR3 plus reference TRBV7-9 and TRBJ1-4, the full variable domain is DTGVSQNPRHKITKRGQNVTFRCDPISEHNRLYWYRQTLGQGPEFLTYFQNEAQLEKSRLLSDRFSAERPKGSFSTLEIQRTEQGDSAMYLCASSLGNGRVNEKLFFGSGTQLSVL.

This clonotype was recorded once. The CDR3 loop reads CISSLRTTVATGELFF. The CDR3 bases are TGTATCAGCAGTTTACGCACAACCGTAGCCACCGGGGAGCTGTTTTTT. The chain is built from TRBV12-3 or TRBV12-4 and TRBJ2-2; D remains unclear. The CDR3 runs 16 residues.

V gene TRBV6-1 combines with J gene TRBJ2-2; 11 nucleotides match TRBD2. Looked up from germline, CDR1 is MNHNS and CDR2 is SASEGT. The CDR3 contains 16 residues. The CDR3 region has the DNA TGTGGCAACAGGGAAACTAGCGGGAGAATCACCAAGGAGCTGTTTTTT. It yields the protein CGNRETSGRITKELFF.

Remarks on this clonotype: The CDR3 carries no conserved terminal phenylalanine or tryptophan, so it likely arises from a read error. It is unclear where the CDR3 begins or ends on the DNA, so no DNA is shown, and the CDR3 is as TCRdb lists it. This chain connects TRBV10-3 to TRBJ2-5. The CDR3 is 14 amino acids in total, end residues counted. Germline values: CDR1 ENHRY, CDR2 SYGVKD. The CDR3 here is CAISDPNEEETQYL.

Concerning this clonotype itself: The junction departs from the called germline gene at one end, perhaps through a read error. The rearrangement links TRBV6-1 to TRBJ2-1; D may be TRBD1 or TRBD2 (6 bases each). Germline V lookup: CDR1 MNHNS, CDR2 SASEGT. The CDR3 loop spans 15 amino acids. In DNA form, the CDR3 reads TGTGCCAGCAGCCTAGAGGGGGGACTTTTCAATGAGCAGCTCTTC. Residues: CASSLEGGLFNEQLF.

This clonotype came up a few times. The germline gene is not matched at one end of the junction; a read error may be the cause. The J gene is TRBJ2-3, the V gene TRBV7-9; no reliable D call. CDR1 is SEHNR, CDR2 FQNEAQ, per germline (reference sequence). This CDR3 region has 13 residues. CDR3 bases: TGTGGCAGCAGCCTCCCCCAGTCAGATACGCAGTATTTT. It specifies CGSSLPQSDTQYF.